The next 14 T cell receptor beta chains were all read from a single sample in a study of vaccination and CD4 T cells after COVID-19. Regarding treatment: approximately 11-day PBMC culture with coronavirus spike peptide pools or control peptides (ViraFEST assay). Harvesting of the unexposed donor's CD4+ T cells predated the COVID-19 pandemic (2011-2018). No antigen is known for these receptors. An Oncomine TCR Beta short-read assay was used to sequence the DNA from cultured CD4+ T cells. Each CDR3 protein gets one entry after TCRdb re-called the PCR reads with MiXCR. The data show approximately 8,000 distinct CDR3 sequences, roughly 50% seen once. Specimen: CD4+ T cells from blood, cultured in vitro. The receptors here all came from a human donor in good health.

This clonotype was seen a handful of times. V is TRBV27 and J is TRBJ2-7; 8 bases are shared with TRBD1. Germline trimming cut 5 bases from V and 8 bases from J; bases unmatched to any gene: 8. The CDR3 runs 13 residues. CDR1 is MNHEY and CDR2 is SMNVEV in the germline V gene (reference sequence). CDR3 residues: CASSAGQGFQQYF. The CDR3 DNA follows: TGTGCCAGCAGTGCAGGACAGGGTTTCCAGCAGTACTTC.

The chain carries TRBV29-1 and TRBJ2-7, with D unclear. Trimming removed 4 bases at V and 5 bases at J, with 18 bases between. Germline V gene lookup returns CDR1 SQVTM and CDR2 ANQGSEA. The CDR3 runs to 14 residues. DNA for the CDR3: TGCAGCGTTGTACCCTTTTTAAGGATCGACGAGCAGTACTTC. Its translation is CSVVPFLRIDEQYF.

The V gene is TRBV5-5, the J gene TRBJ2-7; the match to TRBD1 covers 7 bases. The trim removed 6 bases at V and 2 bases at J, leaving 5 bases unmatched. CDR3 size: 13 residues. Germline V gene sequence: CDR1 SGHKS, CDR2 YYEKEE (reference sequence). The CDR3 loop reads CASNRDRAYEQYF. As DNA, the CDR3 is TGTGCCAGCAACCGGGACAGAGCCTACGAGCAGTACTTC.

A word on this clonotype: At one end the junction does not follow the germline gene, possibly because of a read error. V and J are TRBV6-1 and TRBJ1-2; D not certain. This CDR3 has 11 amino acids. Looked up from germline, CDR1 is MNHNS and CDR2 is SASEGT. This chain's CDR3 is CTSTGVYGYTF. For the CDR3, the DNA is TGTACCAGCACGGGTGTGTATGGCTACACCTTC.

This clonotype appeared a single time. The V and J genes are TRBV9 and TRBJ2-7, with 8 bases fitting TRBD1. The CDR3 extends over 15 amino acids. The germline gives CDR1 SGDLS, CDR2 YYNGEE. V shed 1 base and J 6 bases; nucleotides not matched to a gene: 9. The CDR3 loop is CASSVTGTGEGEQYF. Written as DNA, the CDR3 is TGTGCCAGCAGCGTAACCGGGACAGGAGAGGGCGAGCAGTACTTC.

J is TRBJ1-5 and V is TRBV12-3 or TRBV12-4; no clear D. The CDR3 consists of 15 residues. V gave up 7 bases and J gave up 0 bases, with 13 bases separating them. CDR3: CASTKDGVSNQPQHF. CDR3 nucleotide sequence: TGTGCCAGCACCAAAGACGGAGTTAGCAATCAGCCCCAGCATTTT.

In this sample, this clonotype turned up once. V is TRBV11-2 and J is TRBJ2-3; D assignment may be TRBD1 or TRBD2 (5 bases each). CDR3 length: 15 residues. The V gene's germline CDR1 is SGHAT and CDR2 FQNNGV. Trimming left V 0 bases short and J 2 bases short, with 9 bases between. The CDR3: CASSLDFGATDTQYF. The CDR3, as DNA: TGTGCCAGCAGCTTAGATTTCGGGGCCACAGATACGCAGTATTTT.

J is TRBJ2-1 and V is TRBV6-5; TRBD2 might be the D (6 bases). Germline CDR1 is MNHEY and CDR2 is SVGAGI. The CDR3 runs 18 residues. The V end lost 2 bases, the J end lost 6 bases, and 23 bases lay between the germline ends. Here the CDR3 reads CASSYPATAGKLSNEQFF. The CDR3 DNA follows: TGTGCCAGCAGTTACCCCGCGACAGCGGGTAAATTGAGCAATGAGCAGTTCTTC.

The V call is TRBV4-1, the J call TRBJ2-3; TRBD2 matches at 15 bases. V lost 1 base, J lost 3 bases, and 2 bases stayed unmatched. The CDR3 length is 17 residues. Per the germline V gene, CDR1 is MGHRA and CDR2 is YSYEKL. CDR3 loop: CASSQGGTSGRTDTQYF. The CDR3 coding sequence is TGCGCCAGCAGCCAAGGAGGGACTAGCGGGAGGACAGATACGCAGTATTTT.

This clonotype was seen a few times. V is TRBV20-1 and J is TRBJ2-1; 10 bases are shared with TRBD2. The germline V gene has CDR1 DFQATT and CDR2 SNEGSKA (reference sequence). The CDR3 length is 18 residues. J gave up 1 base and V 1 base, and 10 bases lay outside the gene matches. The CDR3 reads CSARVLKRGGLSYNEQFF. CDR3 DNA sequence: TGCAGTGCTAGAGTCCTTAAGCGGGGGGGCCTTTCCTACAATGAGCAGTTCTTC.

V and J are TRBV18 and TRBJ2-5, with D hard to call. This CDR3 comprises 17 residues. CDR1 is KGHSH, CDR2 LQKENI, per germline. The V end lost 0 bases, the J end lost 0 bases, and 14 bases lay between the germline ends. In nucleotides, the CDR3 is TGTGCCAGCTCACCACCGATGGCGGCAGATCACCAAGAGACCCAGTACTTC. Amino acids: CASSPPMAADHQETQYF.

This clonotype was counted once. The rearrangement uses TRBV11-2 and TRBJ2-3, with D tentatively TRBD2 (5 bases). V was cut by 4 bases and J by 2 bases, with 13 bases left in between. CDR1 is SGHAT and CDR2 is FQNNGV in the germline V gene. The CDR3 extends over 15 amino acids. The CDR3 nucleotides are TGTGCCAGCAGCTCCCGGGGTAGCGACACAGATACGCAGTATTTT. Residues: CASSSRGSDTDTQYF.

The chain employs TRBV30 and TRBJ1-6; D unresolved. V gave up 5 bases and J gave up 1 base, with 18 bases separating them. The CDR3 consists of 17 residues. Germline CDR1 GTSNPN, CDR2 SVGIG (reference sequence). The CDR3 DNA sequence: TGTGCCTGGGGTAAAAGACCGATGGGATCCTATAATTCACCCCTCCACTTT. Translating it yields CAWGKRPMGSYNSPLHF.

The rearrangement joins TRBV7-2 to TRBJ1-1, with 9 bases fitting TRBD1. After removal of 6 bases from V and 1 base from J, the junction contained 15 bases not matched to a gene. This CDR3 has 18 residues. CDR1 SGHTA and CDR2 FQGNSA come from the germline V gene. The CDR3 DNA sequence: TGTGCCAGCAGGGAAGGTCGGGACAGGGTTTTACGGAACACTGAAGCTTTCTTT. Amino acid sequence: CASREGRDRVLRNTEAFF.